What follows are 7 T cell receptor beta chains derived from one specimen sequenced in a study of T cells after posttransplantation cyclophosphamide (dated by TCRdb to the mid-2010s). The protocol used for the library was the immunoSEQ multiplex PCR assay. The source is immuneACCESS, and TCRdb retained only in-frame sequences with V and J called. Part of the clones is not carried over; for the studies checked, unresolved V genes explain less than half of this, and the remainder is unexplained. For this sample the table gives under 75,000 clones, of which 90% to 95% were detected only once. The top ten clones comprise under 3% of the sample. The sample comprised PBMCs. The receptors derive from a woman aged 25 to 39 in good health and a related stem cell transplant donor.

The rearrangement links TRBV7-6 to TRBJ2-5; D may be TRBD2 (5 bases). V was shortened by 4 bases and J by 4 bases, with 25 bases between the two germline ends. Germline CDR1 reads SGHVS; CDR2 reads FNYEAQ. The CDR3 totals 18 residues. CDR3 region: CASSYDTGYNPSRETQYF. The DNA for the CDR3 is TGTGCCAGCAGCTACGATACGGGATACAATCCTTCAAGAGAGACCCAGTACTTC.

This chain joins TRBV10-3 and TRBJ1-2; 8 bases map to TRBD1. Trimming took 4 bases from V and 3 from J; bases not matched to a gene: 7. The CDR3 extends over 15 amino acids. Germline CDR1 is ENHRY and CDR2 is SYGVKD. This CDR3 is CAISGSDRGDYGYTF. The CDR3 DNA is TGTGCCATCAGTGGATCAGACAGGGGAGACTATGGCTACACCTTC.

This sequence joins TRBV6-4 and TRBJ1-6; possibly TRBD1 for D (6 bases). Per germline, CDR1 MRHNA and CDR2 SNTAGT. V lost 6 bases to trimming and J lost 3 bases, with 12 bases between them. CDR3 length: 15 amino acids. The CDR3 DNA sequence: TGTGCCAGCAGGGCACAGGGTAGCTATAATTCACCCCTCCACTTT. It encodes CASRAQGSYNSPLHF.

The gene calls are TRBV19 and TRBJ2-3; perhaps TRBD2 as D (5 bases). The CDR3 extends over 15 amino acids. V lost 10 bases, J lost 2 bases, and 19 bases lay in between. Germline assignment: CDR1 LNHDA and CDR2 SQIVND (reference sequence). The CDR3 protein is CATKAESGLTDTQYF. The CDR3 DNA sequence: TGTGCCACCAAAGCGGAGTCAGGCCTCACAGATACGCAGTATTTT.

Only one count was recorded for this clone. V usage is TRBV19 and J usage is TRBJ1-2; D call uncertain. The ends were cut back, 5 bases at V and 4 bases at J, with 17 bases in the middle. The germline gives CDR1 LNHDA, CDR2 SQIVND (reference sequence). This CDR3 is built from 15 residues. Written as DNA, the CDR3 is TGTGCCAGTAGTGATCAACTGGACGGGATCTATGGCTACACCTTC. Translating gives CASSDQLDGIYGYTF.

CDR3 sequence reads: CASSQEPVLNTEAFF. The CDR3 bases are TGCGCCAGCAGCCAAGAACCAGTTCTGAACACTGAAGCTTTCTTT. The chain carries TRBV4-3 and TRBJ1-1, with D unresolved. Germline CDR1 reads LGHNA; CDR2 reads YSLEER. The CDR3 loop spans 15 amino acids. The germline V and J ends were trimmed by 0 bases and 0 bases, with 8 bases remaining between them.

This clone was found once. CDR3 amino acids: CASSLQDTHRGGYTF. CDR3 coding DNA: TGTGCCAGTTCCCTCCAGGACACTCACCGGGGTGGCTACACCTTC. The V gene is TRBV6-5, the J gene TRBJ1-2; a possible D gene is TRBD1 (5 bases). CDR3 length equals 15 residues. The germline gives CDR1 MNHEY, CDR2 SVGAGI. Deletions cut 9 bases from V and 7 bases from J, with 24 bases between.